These 21 T cell receptor beta chains originate from one sample sequenced in a study of radiation and T cells in renal cell carcinoma. This sample's time point: blood 2 weeks post-SBRT. Treatment: 15 Gy SBRT to primary tumor, nephrectomy 4 weeks later. The assay was immunoSEQ multiplex PCR, and TCRdb's table has in-frame clones only and misses some. The sample lists over 60,000 clones, 70% to 80% occurring once. The sample in question was blood, obtained from a patient whose treatment included radiotherapy and nephrectomy. The receptors shown here come from a man aged 55 to 70 with renal cell carcinoma.

V gene TRBV7-2 combines with J gene TRBJ1-2; maybe TRBD1 (5 bases). Deletions cut 5 bases from V and 4 bases from J, with 17 bases between. CDR1 is SGHTA, CDR2 FQGNSA, per germline. This CDR3 is built from 15 residues. The chain's CDR3 is CASSPTRGLAYGYTF. Here the CDR3 DNA reads TGTGCCAGCAGCCCAACGAGGGGTTTGGCCTATGGCTACACCTTC.

This clone occurred once. The rearrangement joins TRBV29-1 to TRBJ2-5, with 8 bases that match TRBD2. CDR3 length: 16 amino acids. Germline values: CDR1 SQVTM, CDR2 ANQGSEA. J gave up 5 bases and V 3 bases, and 14 bases lay outside the gene matches. The CDR3 DNA reads TGCAGCGTTGAGTCTTACCGGGAGGGCCGGGGGGAGACCCAGTACTTC. This gives the protein CSVESYREGRGETQYF.

The chain has TRBV11-2 and TRBJ2-1, with 11 bases lining up with TRBD2. J gave up 7 bases and V 1 base, and 6 bases lay outside the gene matches. The CDR3 runs 16 residues. Germline V gene data show CDR1 as SGHAT and CDR2 as FQNNGV. The CDR3 is CASSLAGLAGGNEQFF. CDR3 nucleotides: TGTGCCAGCAGCTTAGCCGGCCTAGCGGGAGGAAATGAGCAGTTCTTC.

The V call is TRBV5-4, the J call TRBJ2-5, with D unclear. This CDR3 comprises 13 residues. Per germline, CDR1 SGHNT and CDR2 YYREEE (reference sequence). Trimming left V 0 bases short and J 3 bases short, with 6 bases between. The CDR3 loop reads CASSLDQKETQYF. In DNA, the CDR3 is TGTGCCAGCAGCTTGGATCAGAAAGAGACCCAGTACTTC.

This clone showed up just a few times. This rearrangement joins TRBV7-6 to TRBJ1-4; the match to TRBD1 covers 9 bases. J gave up 4 bases and V 6 bases, and 9 bases lay outside the gene matches. From germline, CDR1 is SGHVS and CDR2 FNYEAQ. There are 16 residues in the CDR3. The CDR3 region is CASRSGQGQLNEKLFF. The CDR3 DNA reads TGTGCCAGCAGGTCGGGACAGGGACAGCTTAATGAAAAACTGTTTTTT.

This chain connects TRBV19 to TRBJ2-3, with TRBD2 matching over 8 bases. CDR3 size: 18 residues. The germline CDR1 and CDR2 sequences are LNHDA and SQIVND (reference sequence). V shed 5 bases, J shed 6 bases, and the junction held 19 bases outside the gene matches. CDR3 nucleotides: TGTGCCAGTAGTGTTATAGCGGGGCTAGGAAGTGGGTTGGATACGCAGTATTTT. Translated: CASSVIAGLGSGLDTQYF.

The rearrangement joins TRBV5-6 to TRBJ2-1; a possible D gene is TRBD1 (5 bases). The CDR3 has 15 residues. Per germline, CDR1 SGHDT and CDR2 YYEEEE. Trimming took off 1 base at V and 4 bases at J, with 12 bases between the two ends. The CDR3 sequence: CASSLWNRPYNEQFF. In nucleotides, the CDR3 is TGTGCCAGCAGCTTGTGGAACAGGCCTTACAATGAGCAGTTCTTC.

Only a few counts were recorded for this clone. This CDR3 reads CASSIGAGSTEAFF. DNA for the CDR3: TGTGCCAGTAGTATAGGGGCAGGGAGCACTGAAGCTTTCTTT. The rearrangement uses TRBV19 and TRBJ1-1; perhaps TRBD1 as D (5 bases). The CDR3 loop spans 14 amino acids. The V end was cut by 1 base, the J end by 4 bases, with 10 bases between. Germline V gene sequence: CDR1 LNHDA, CDR2 SQIVND (reference sequence).

This chain joins TRBV19 and TRBJ2-2; 8 bases map to TRBD1. Germline assignment: CDR1 LNHDA and CDR2 SQIVND (reference sequence). V shed 6 bases, J shed 5 bases, and the junction held 8 bases outside the gene matches. The CDR3 runs 15 residues. In nucleotides, the CDR3 is TGTGCCAGTAGCCTCGGACAGGGATGGACCGGGGAGCTGTTTTTT. Its protein product is CASSLGQGWTGELFF.

The V call is TRBV10-3, the J call TRBJ2-1; perhaps D is TRBD1 or TRBD2 (6 bases each). The CDR3 runs to 15 residues. V was cut by 0 bases and J by 5 bases, with 11 bases left in between. Germline-derived CDR1 and CDR2 are ENHRY and SYGVKD. CDR3 nucleotide sequence: TGTGCCATCAGTGAGTCTGGGGGGCGGGACAATGAGCAGTTCTTC. This gives the protein CAISESGGRDNEQFF.

This clone was found a few times. The rearrangement joins TRBV10-3 to TRBJ2-7; a possible D gene is TRBD1 (8 bases). The CDR3 has 15 residues. CDR1 is ENHRY and CDR2 is SYGVKD in the germline V gene. Trimming removed 3 bases from V and 3 bases from J, with 15 bases in between. The CDR3 bases are TGTGCCATCAGTGAAAAGACAGGGGAGGGCTACGAGCAGTACTTC. It yields the protein CAISEKTGEGYEQYF.

The chain links TRBV11-3 to TRBJ1-2; tentatively, D is TRBD1 (5 bases). With 6 bases removed from V and 4 bases from J, the gap between germline ends came to 15 bases. The CDR3 runs to 14 residues. Germline assignment: CDR1 SGHNT and CDR2 YENEEA. The CDR3 nucleotides read TGTGCCAGCAGTTCTCGGACATTCTCCTATGGCTACACCTTC. Protein sequence: CASSSRTFSYGYTF.

The chain is built from TRBV7-8 and TRBJ2-3, with TRBD1 matching 11 bases. The length of the CDR3 is 19 residues. With 1 base clipped from V and 1 base from J, the junction kept 10 bases outside the gene matches. Germline V CDR1 and CDR2: SGHVS, FQNEAQ. The CDR3 loop is CASSLGFGQGALGTDTQYF. The CDR3 DNA sequence: TGTGCCAGCAGCTTAGGGTTTGGACAGGGGGCTTTGGGCACAGATACGCAGTATTTT.

This CDR3 is CASSLTENYGYTF. The CDR3 DNA follows: TGTGCCAGCAGCTTGACAGAGAACTATGGCTACACCTTC. The rearrangement joins TRBV11-3 to TRBJ1-2; the D gene is possibly TRBD1 (5 bases). Trimming took off 3 bases at V and 2 bases at J, with 7 bases between the two ends. Germline-derived CDR1 and CDR2 are SGHNT and YENEEA. The CDR3 is made up of 13 amino acids.

Concerning this clone itself: At one end, the junction sequence differs from germline, possibly due to a read error. The chain carries TRBV7-8 and TRBJ2-5; 10 bases are shared with TRBD2. Germline V gene lookup returns CDR1 SGHVS and CDR2 FQNEAQ. The CDR3 extends over 18 amino acids. CDR3 in amino acids: CASSLEAASGSHQETQYF. The CDR3 DNA is TGTGCCAGCAGCTTAGAGGCGGCTAGCGGGAGCCACCAGGAGACCCAGTACTTC. Full variable domain (rest looked up from reference TRBV7-8 and TRBJ2-5): GAGVSQSPRYKVAKRGQDVALRCDPISGHVSLFWYQQALGQGPEFLTYFQNEAQLDKSGLPSDRFFAERPEGSVSTLKIQRTQQEDSAVYLCASSLEAASGSHQETQYFGPGTRLLVL.

V and J are TRBV7-9 and TRBJ2-5; D gene uncertain. The germline V gene encodes CDR1 SEHNR and CDR2 FQNEAQ (reference sequence). The CDR3 contains 16 residues. V was cut by 5 bases and J by 5 bases, with 21 bases left in between. The CDR3: CASSPGRSTVIETQYF. CDR3 bases: TGTGCCAGCAGCCCCGGCAGGAGTACAGTAATTGAGACCCAGTACTTC.

The genes are TRBV7-9 and TRBJ1-2; 8 bases map to TRBD1. Germline V gene data show CDR1 as SEHNR and CDR2 as FQNEAQ (reference sequence). This CDR3 spans 15 amino acids. After removal of 4 bases from V and 5 bases from J, the junction contained 9 bases not matched to a gene. This CDR3 is CASSSGGQVDYGYTF. The CDR3 coding sequence is TGTGCCAGCAGCTCCGGGGGACAGGTCGATTATGGCTACACCTTC.

The CDR3 bases are TGCGCCAGCAGCTACCGGGACAACAGGAATACGCAGTATTTT. As protein: CASSYRDNRNTQYF. This chain uses TRBV5-1 with TRBJ2-3, with a weak D call TRBD1 (6 bases). The CDR3 covers 14 residues. Trimming left V 3 bases short and J 7 bases short, with 15 bases between. Germline V gene sequence: CDR1 SGHRS, CDR2 YFSETQ.

This chain uses TRBV11-3 with TRBJ2-1; D is unclear. CDR1 is SGHNT and CDR2 is YENEEA in the germline V gene. Trimming shortened V by 0 bases and J by 9 bases, and 12 bases separated the two germline ends. CDR3 length: 14 residues. The CDR3 DNA reads as TGTGCCAGCAGCTTAGATCCCTCTCGCGGTGAGCAGTTCTTC. This gives the protein CASSLDPSRGEQFF. Based on the CDR3 plus reference TRBV11-3 and TRBJ2-1, the full variable domain is EAGVVQSPRYKIIEKKQPVAFWCNPISGHNTLYWYLQNLGQGPELLIRYENEEAVDDSQLPKDRFSAERLKGVDSTLKIQPAELGDSAVYLCASSLDPSRGEQFFGPGTRLTVL.

The chain uses TRBV18 and TRBJ2-7; D is unresolved. The V gene lost 2 bases and the J gene lost 4 bases, with 9 bases spanning the gap. The CDR3 is 13 residues long. Germline assignment: CDR1 KGHSH and CDR2 LQKENI. The CDR3, as DNA: TGTGCCAGCTCACCAGCAGAGACTTACGAGCAGTACTTC. The encoded protein is CASSPAETYEQYF.

Only a few counts were recorded for this clone. This chain joins TRBV30 and TRBJ2-1, with D tentatively TRBD2 (5 bases). Trimming took off 0 bases at V and 9 bases at J, with 21 bases between the two ends. The CDR3 spans 16 residues. CDR1 and CDR2 (germline): GTSNPN, SVGIG (reference sequence). CDR3: CAWSVQLVGPMGEQFF. The CDR3 region has the DNA TGTGCCTGGAGTGTACAACTAGTGGGCCCCATGGGTGAGCAGTTCTTC.